The rows below give T cell receptor beta chains drawn from one sample of a study of T cell responses to AZD1222 COVID-19 vaccine. Sequenced by immunoSEQ multiplex PCR; TCRdb stores in-frame clones only, minus some. The sample yields 100,000 to 150,000 clones, about 90% seen once. This sample comprised peripheral blood, obtained 28 days after the second AZD1222 dose. The receptors stem from an adult who received the AZD1222 COVID-19 vaccine. Each CDR3 is given without its conserved first and last residue. The D gene is left open where the match is weak.

v_gene: TRBV12-3/TRBV12-4; j_gene: TRBJ2-2; len: 11; d_gene: TRBD1; CDR3aa: ASSLGTGGELF
v_gene: TRBV4-1; j_gene: TRBJ1-1; len: 14; d_gene: .; CDR3aa: ASSQGQARPSTEAF
v_gene: TRBV30; j_gene: TRBJ2-5; len: 9; d_gene: .; CDR3aa: AWSTGETQY
v_gene: TRBV7-9; j_gene: TRBJ1-1; len: 12; d_gene: TRBD1; CDR3aa: ASSLVQGAAEAF
v_gene: TRBV30; j_gene: TRBJ1-2; len: 11; d_gene: .; CDR3aa: AWSVSTNYGYT
v_gene: TRBV9; j_gene: TRBJ1-1; len: 12; d_gene: .; CDR3aa: ASSVASEGTEAF
v_gene: TRBV7-2; j_gene: TRBJ2-2; len: 12; d_gene: .; CDR3aa: ASSLVTGTGELF
v_gene: TRBV18; j_gene: TRBJ1-5; len: 15; d_gene: TRBD1; CDR3aa: ASSPGQGAFSNQPQH
v_gene: TRBV2; j_gene: TRBJ1-1; len: 12; d_gene: .; CDR3aa: ASSYVRWNTEAF
v_gene: TRBV9; j_gene: TRBJ2-2; len: 12; d_gene: .; CDR3aa: ASSVRGVTGELF
v_gene: TRBV9; j_gene: TRBJ1-1; len: 11; d_gene: TRBD1; CDR3aa: ASSPTGGTEAF
v_gene: TRBV6-1; j_gene: TRBJ2-4; len: 12; d_gene: .; CDR3aa: ASSETLAKNIQY
v_gene: TRBV5-5; j_gene: TRBJ2-2; len: 13; d_gene: .; CDR3aa: ASSRGLPDTGELF
v_gene: TRBV9; j_gene: TRBJ2-7; len: 12; d_gene: TRBD2; CDR3aa: ASSVTSGGYEQY
v_gene: TRBV11-3; j_gene: TRBJ2-1; len: 11; d_gene: .; CDR3aa: ASSLDRGAQEF
v_gene: TRBV12-3/TRBV12-4; j_gene: TRBJ2-1; len: 11; d_gene: .; CDR3aa: ASSVPLANEQF
v_gene: TRBV25-1; j_gene: TRBJ2-1; len: 10; d_gene: .; CDR3aa: ASSGGGYEQF
v_gene: TRBV6-2/TRBV6-3; j_gene: TRBJ2-3; len: 14; d_gene: .; CDR3aa: ASSYGEGISTDTQY
v_gene: TRBV27; j_gene: TRBJ2-1; len: 10; d_gene: TRBD2; CDR3aa: ASSLGTREQF
v_gene: TRBV7-3; j_gene: TRBJ1-1; len: 12; d_gene: .; CDR3aa: ASSSGLLGTEAF
v_gene: TRBV7-9; j_gene: TRBJ2-3; len: 13; d_gene: TRBD2; CDR3aa: ASSRPSGMPDTQY
v_gene: TRBV6-5; j_gene: TRBJ2-2; len: 14; d_gene: TRBD2; CDR3aa: ASSYVLAGWTGELF
v_gene: TRBV2; j_gene: TRBJ1-4; len: 15; d_gene: TRBD1; CDR3aa: ASVLDRWGPGGEKLF
v_gene: TRBV18; j_gene: TRBJ1-1; len: 13; d_gene: .; CDR3aa: ASSPAGAGITEAF
v_gene: TRBV11-3; j_gene: TRBJ1-5; len: 12; d_gene: .; CDR3aa: ASSPLGTNQPQH
v_gene: TRBV19; j_gene: TRBJ1-5; len: 11; d_gene: .; CDR3aa: ASSVGGNQPQH
v_gene: TRBV6-6; j_gene: TRBJ1-1; len: 12; d_gene: .; CDR3aa: ASSYSGSYTEAF
v_gene: TRBV27; j_gene: TRBJ2-3; len: 14; d_gene: .; CDR3aa: ASSFRDGSSTDTQY
v_gene: TRBV2; j_gene: TRBJ2-7; len: 11; d_gene: .; CDR3aa: ASSPVLGYEQY
v_gene: TRBV10-3; j_gene: TRBJ1-1; len: 10; d_gene: .; CDR3aa: AISEGVTEAF
v_gene: TRBV19; j_gene: TRBJ1-4; len: 14; d_gene: TRBD1; CDR3aa: ASSDRGGAINEKLF
v_gene: TRBV5-4; j_gene: TRBJ1-6; len: 12; d_gene: .; CDR3aa: ASSLPGQESPLH
v_gene: TRBV6-1; j_gene: TRBJ1-4; len: 11; d_gene: .; CDR3aa: ASSEVGARTKF
v_gene: TRBV6-5; j_gene: TRBJ1-2; len: 13; d_gene: .; CDR3aa: ASMKVAGWTYGYT
v_gene: TRBV7-9; j_gene: TRBJ1-1; len: 12; d_gene: .; CDR3aa: ASRIFGVNTEAF